These T cell receptor beta chains were read from a single sample in a study of T cells after somatic rescue of genetic block. The table came from immunoSEQ multiplex PCR; TCRdb's copy has only in-frame clones and leaves some out. The sample gives 9,000 to 10,000 clones, 70% to 85% of which show up once; less than 25% is in the top ten. The sample consisted of peripheral blood mononuclear cells (PBMCs). Source of these receptors: a boy aged 5-17 years. Both conserved end residues are part of each CDR3. D genes are given only for firm matches. Some rows mark clone size as missing; the rest say once, few, many or name a class of expanded clone.

>TRBJ2-7|.|.|TRBV27
CASSFRRTSYEQYF
TGTGCCAGCAGTTTCAGGCGGACGTCCTACGAGCAGTACTTC
>TRBJ1-4|.|.|TRBV5-1
CASSPPNRAKNEKLFF
TGCGCCAGCAGCCCACCAAATCGGGCAAAGAATGAAAAACTGTTTTTT
>TRBJ2-7|.|TRBD1|TRBV6-5
CASSYWATGPGYEQYF
TGTGCCAGCAGTTACTGGGCGACAGGGCCGGGCTACGAGCAGTACTTC
>TRBJ1-4|.|TRBD1|TRBV6-5
CASSDRGNEKLFF
TGTGCCAGCAGTGACAGGGGTAATGAAAAACTGTTTTTT
>TRBJ2-1|.|.|TRBV9
CASSPRVSREMQFF
TGTGCCAGCAGCCCCCGAGTGAGCAGGGAGATGCAGTTCTTC
>TRBJ1-5|few|.|TRBV27
CASSPNRESNQPQHF
TGTGCCAGCAGTCCGAACAGGGAAAGCAATCAGCCCCAGCATTTT
>TRBJ2-7|few|.|TRBV27
CASSQADILPPYEQYF
TGTGCCAGCAGTCAGGCGGACATACTCCCCCCTTACGAGCAGTACTTC
>TRBJ1-4|.|.|TRBV30
CALEPKEGGLQANEKLFF
TGTGCCTTAGAACCTAAGGAGGGGGGTTTGCAGGCTAATGAAAAACTGTTTTTT
>TRBJ2-5|.|TRBD2|TRBV11-2
CASSLDLAGEETQYF
TGTGCCAGCAGCTTAGATTTGGCGGGGGAAGAGACCCAGTACTTC
>TRBJ2-1|.|.|TRBV19
CASRLGYNEQFF
TGTGCCAGTAGGTTGGGGTACAATGAGCAGTTCTTC
>TRBJ1-3|.|.|TRBV6-5
CASSYSSGFTGNTIYF
TGTGCCAGCAGTTACTCCTCAGGGTTCACTGGAAACACCATATATTTT
>TRBJ2-7|few|TRBD2|TRBV4-1
CASSQEDPSGVIMYF
TGCGCCAGCAGCCAAGAGGATCCTAGCGGGGTAATCATGTACTTC
>TRBJ2-5|.|TRBD1|TRBV28
CASSLIGTAYQETQYF
TGTGCCAGCAGTTTAATCGGGACAGCCTACCAAGAGACCCAGTACTTC
>TRBJ1-6|.|TRBD1|TRBV5-4
CASSPGTGSSYNSPLHF
TGTGCCAGCAGTCCCGGGACAGGGAGCTCCTATAATTCACCCCTCCACTTT
>TRBJ1-2|.|TRBD1|TRBV6-5
CASSFRDRSGYTF
TGTGCCAGCAGTTTCCGGGACAGGAGTGGCTACACCTTC
>TRBJ2-2|.|.|TRBV2
CASTGLRDSGELFF
TGTGCCAGCACGGGACTCCGGGACTCCGGGGAGCTGTTTTTT
>TRBJ2-7|.|TRBD2|TRBV7-9
CASSLGLAREQYF
TGTGCCAGCAGCTTAGGACTAGCGAGGGAGCAGTACTTC
>TRBJ2-2|few|.|TRBV5-1
CASSLGANTGELFF
TGCGCCAGCAGCTTAGGCGCGAACACCGGGGAGCTGTTTTTT
>TRBJ2-1|.|.|TRBV9
CASSSWTDEQFF
TGTGCCAGCAGCTCCTGGACGGATGAGCAGTTCTTC
>TRBJ2-3|.|TRBD2|TRBV10-3
CAISESWRGGDTDTQYF
TGTGCCATCAGTGAGTCGTGGCGGGGGGGCGATACAGATACGCAGTATTTT
>TRBJ1-6|.|TRBD1|TRBV7-2
CASSLGQLNNSPLHF
TGTGCCAGCAGCTTGGGACAGCTCAATAATTCACCCCTCCACTTT
>TRBJ2-2|large|.|TRBV21-1
CASSGPKGQANTGELFF
TGTGCCAGCAGCGGTCCAAAGGGACAGGCGAACACCGGGGAGCTGTTTTTT
>TRBJ2-6|.|.|TRBV5-1
CASSLVQWTGANVLTF
TGCGCCAGCAGCTTGGTTCAGTGGACTGGGGCCAACGTCCTGACTTTC
>TRBJ2-5|.|TRBD2|TRBV2
CASSGRLAGPETQYF
TGTGCCAGCAGTGGGAGACTAGCGGGGCCCGAGACCCAGTACTTC
>TRBJ2-1|.|TRBD2|TRBV5-1
CASSFKTSGGPSSSYNEQFF
TGCGCCAGCAGCTTTAAGACTAGCGGGGGGCCCTCTAGCTCCTACAATGAGCAGTTCTTC
>TRBJ2-3|few|.|TRBV4-1
CASSQDSAYTDTQYF
TGCGCCAGCAGCCAAGATTCCGCATACACAGATACGCAGTATTTT
>TRBJ1-1|.|.|TRBV30
CASAGTPGSAFF
TGTGCCTCCGCCGGGACCCCCGGTTCGGCTTTCTTT
>TRBJ1-1|.|.|TRBV5-1
CASSLSRGGTEAFF
TGCGCCAGCAGCTTATCCAGGGGAGGGACTGAAGCTTTCTTT
>TRBJ2-5|.|TRBD1|TRBV6-5
CASAPRTGSGETQYF
TGTGCCAGCGCACCCCGGACAGGGTCTGGAGAGACCCAGTACTTC
>TRBJ1-2|.|.|TRBV6-5
CASNGNYGYTF
TGTGCCAGCAACGGAAACTATGGCTACACCTTC
>TRBJ2-6|few|.|TRBV23-1
CASSRVRDVLTF
TGCGCCAGCAGTCGGGTCAGGGACGTCCTGACTTTC
>TRBJ1-2|.|.|TRBV7-9
CASSLRSGTTWDYGYTF
TGTGCCAGCAGCTTAAGGTCAGGGACGACTTGGGACTATGGCTACACCTTC
>TRBJ2-3|once|.|TRBV5-1
CASSLGQTSTDTQYF
TGCGCCAGCAGCTTAGGACAGACTAGCACAGATACGCAGTATTTT
>TRBJ2-1|.|.|TRBV5-1
CASSFTGTGNEQFF
TGCGCCAGCAGCTTCACCGGGACGGGTAATGAGCAGTTCTTC